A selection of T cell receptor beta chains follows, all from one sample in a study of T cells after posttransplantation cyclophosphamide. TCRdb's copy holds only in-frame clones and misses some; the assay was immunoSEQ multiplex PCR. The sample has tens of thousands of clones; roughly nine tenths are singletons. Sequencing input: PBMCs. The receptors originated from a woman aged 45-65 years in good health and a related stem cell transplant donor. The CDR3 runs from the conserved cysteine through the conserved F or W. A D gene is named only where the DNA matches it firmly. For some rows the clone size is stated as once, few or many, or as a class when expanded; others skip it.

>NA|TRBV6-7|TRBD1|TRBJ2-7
TGTGCCAGCAGCCCTCAGGGGGACAGCTCCTACGAGCAGTACTTC
CASSPQGDSSYEQYF
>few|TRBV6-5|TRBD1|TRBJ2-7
TGTGCCAGCAGCAGACCTTCAGGGGGCACTTACGAGCAGTACTTC
CASSRPSGGTYEQYF
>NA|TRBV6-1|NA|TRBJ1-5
TGTGCCAGCAGTGGTTGGGGAGGAGTTAGCAATCAGCCCCAGCATTTT
CASSGWGGVSNQPQHF
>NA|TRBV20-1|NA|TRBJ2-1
TGCAGTGCTACCTCCGGGGATGAGCAGTTCTTC
CSATSGDEQFF
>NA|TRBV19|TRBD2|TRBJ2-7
TGTGCCAGTAGTGCGGCGACTAGCGGGGGGGCCTACGAGCAGTACTTC
CASSAATSGGAYEQYF
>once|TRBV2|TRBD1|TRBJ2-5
TGTGCCAGCAGGACAGGGCCCTCGGAGACCCAGTACTTC
CASRTGPSETQYF
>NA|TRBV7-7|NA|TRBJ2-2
TGTGCCAGCAGCTTAGTTTGGTCAGGCCAACCAACCACCGGGGAGCTGTTTTTT
CASSLVWSGQPTTGELFF
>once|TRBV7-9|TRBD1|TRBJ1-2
TGTGCCAGCAGCTTTACAGGGGGCGGCGGCTATGGCTACACCTTC
CASSFTGGGGYGYTF
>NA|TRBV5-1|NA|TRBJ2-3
TGCGCCAGCAGCCCCGGGGGTGGCACAGATACGCAGTATTTT
CASSPGGGTDTQYF
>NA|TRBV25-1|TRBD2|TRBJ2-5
TGTGCCAGCAGTGAAGTCGGGAGGGCTAGCGGGAGAGAAGAGACCCAGTACTTC
CASSEVGRASGREETQYF
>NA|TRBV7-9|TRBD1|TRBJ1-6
TGTGCCAGCAGCTCCAGGACAGGGGATAATTCCCCCCTCCACTTT
CASSSRTGDNSPLHF
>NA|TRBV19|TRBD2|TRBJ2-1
TGTGCCAGTAGTACTAGCGGGGGACAAAAGAACAATGAGCAGTTCTTC
CASSTSGGQKNNEQFF
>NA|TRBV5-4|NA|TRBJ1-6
TGTGTCAGCACCTCACGGGATCCTGGGAGGGGTTCACCCCTCCACTTT
CVSTSRDPGRGSPLHF
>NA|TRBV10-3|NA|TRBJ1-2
TGTGCCACCGTAGGAGGAGCTAACTATGGCTACACCTTC
CATVGGANYGYTF